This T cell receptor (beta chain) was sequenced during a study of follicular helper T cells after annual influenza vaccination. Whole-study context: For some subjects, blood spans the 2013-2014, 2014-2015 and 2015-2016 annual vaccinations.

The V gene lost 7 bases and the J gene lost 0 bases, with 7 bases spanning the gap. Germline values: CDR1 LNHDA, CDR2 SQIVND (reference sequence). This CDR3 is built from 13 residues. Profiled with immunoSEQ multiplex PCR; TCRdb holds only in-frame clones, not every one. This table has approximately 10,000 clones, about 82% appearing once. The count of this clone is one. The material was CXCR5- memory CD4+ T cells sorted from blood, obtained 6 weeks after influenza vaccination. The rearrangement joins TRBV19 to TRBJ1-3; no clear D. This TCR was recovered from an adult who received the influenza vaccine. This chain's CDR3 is CASTPFSGNTIYF. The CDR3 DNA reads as TGTGCCAGTACTCCATTCTCTGGAAACACCATATATTTT.